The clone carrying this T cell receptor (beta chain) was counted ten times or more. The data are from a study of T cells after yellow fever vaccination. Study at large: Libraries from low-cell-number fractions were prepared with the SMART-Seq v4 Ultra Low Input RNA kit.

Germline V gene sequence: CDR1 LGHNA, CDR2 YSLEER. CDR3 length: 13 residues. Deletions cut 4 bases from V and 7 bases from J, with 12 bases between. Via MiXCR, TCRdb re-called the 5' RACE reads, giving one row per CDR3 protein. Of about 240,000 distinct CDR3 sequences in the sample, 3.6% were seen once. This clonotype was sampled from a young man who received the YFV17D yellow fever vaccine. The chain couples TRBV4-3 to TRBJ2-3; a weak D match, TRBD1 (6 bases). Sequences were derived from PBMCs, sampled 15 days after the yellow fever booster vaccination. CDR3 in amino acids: CASSRVQGNTQYF. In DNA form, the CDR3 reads TGCGCCAGCAGCCGTGTCCAGGGGAATACGCAGTATTTT.